These 10 T cell receptor beta chains were all obtained from the same sample, sequenced in a study of radiation and T cells in renal cell carcinoma. Profiling relied on immunoSEQ multiplex PCR, and the TCRdb table lists in-frame clones only, not all of them. The data contain just over 150,000 clones, 80% to 90% of them seen just once; the ten biggest clones take up 10% to 15%. Stated time point: blood 2 weeks post-SBRT. Sample treatment: 15 Gy SBRT to primary tumor, nephrectomy 4 weeks later. The sequences come from blood, collected from a patient whose treatment included radiotherapy and nephrectomy. Receptors originate from a woman between 45 and 60 years old with renal cell carcinoma.

This rearrangement joins TRBV7-2 to TRBJ2-3; D tentatively fits TRBD1 or TRBD2 (5 bases each). The CDR3 is made up of 14 amino acids. The germline V and J ends were trimmed by 5 bases and 2 bases, with 11 bases remaining between them. Germline V lookup: CDR1 SGHTA, CDR2 FQGNSA. CDR3 residues: CASSNRDATDTQYF. CDR3 nucleotides: TGTGCCAGCAGCAACCGGGACGCCACAGATACGCAGTATTTT.

The chain employs TRBV9 and TRBJ2-2; no firm D call. Germline loops: CDR1 SGDLS, CDR2 YYNGEE. The CDR3 has 17 residues. V lost 0 bases and J 3 bases, leaving 15 bases between the germline ends. CDR3 DNA sequence: TGTGCCAGCAGCGTAGTAGGTATGGTCTCTCACACCGGGGAGCTGTTTTTT. Amino acid sequence: CASSVVGMVSHTGELFF.

V gene TRBV28 combines with J gene TRBJ1-2; D gene uncertain. CDR1 and CDR2 (germline): MDHEN, SYDVKM. The CDR3 covers 12 residues. Trimming took 4 bases from V and 5 from J, leaving 8 bases between them. The CDR3 here is CASSSGLYGYTF. The DNA of the CDR3 is TGTGCCAGCAGTTCGGGGTTATATGGCTACACCTTC.

The V and J genes are TRBV5-1 and TRBJ1-2; TRBD1 matches at 10 bases. The ends lost 4 bases at V and 4 bases at J; junction bases unmatched: 7. CDR1 is SGHRS, CDR2 YFSETQ, per germline. This CDR3 is 15 amino acids long. In DNA, the CDR3 is TGCGCCAGCAGCATAGAGACAGGGGGCTCCTATGGCTACACCTTC. Protein product: CASSIETGGSYGYTF.

This clone was seen just once. The genes are TRBV19 and TRBJ1-4, with no clear D. This CDR3 contains 11 residues. The germline V gene encodes CDR1 LNHDA and CDR2 SQIVND (reference sequence). Trimming took off 6 bases at V and 10 bases at J, with 9 bases between the two ends. In nucleotides, the CDR3 is TGTGCCAGTAGCGGTTTGGGAAAACTGTTTTTT. Translated: CASSGLGKLFF.

The CDR3 sequence: CASSIVQGAGTEAFF. DNA of the CDR3: TGTGCCAGTAGTATAGTTCAGGGGGCTGGCACTGAAGCTTTCTTT. The chain is built from TRBV19 and TRBJ1-1, with 8 bases fitting TRBD1. V was clipped by 1 base and J by 4 bases; unmatched bases: 5. Germline CDR1 LNHDA, CDR2 SQIVND (reference sequence). The CDR3 is made up of 15 amino acids.

The rearrangement links TRBV19 to TRBJ2-5; D not resolved. The CDR3 extends over 13 amino acids. Trimming left V 4 bases short and J 5 bases short, with 11 bases between. CDR1 and CDR2 from the germline V gene are LNHDA and SQIVND (reference sequence). The CDR3 reads CASSRLDGETQYF. The DNA of the CDR3 is TGTGCCAGTAGTAGGTTAGATGGGGAGACCCAGTACTTC.

The genes are TRBV29-1 and TRBJ2-1; TRBD2 matches 9 bases. The V gene's germline CDR1 is SQVTM and CDR2 ANQGSEA. The CDR3 sequence is 14 residues long. The trim removed 6 bases at V and 5 bases at J, leaving 8 bases unmatched. CDR3 in DNA: TGCAGCGTCGATACCGGGACTAGCCACAATGAGCAGTTCTTC. Protein sequence: CSVDTGTSHNEQFF.

V usage is TRBV6-5 and J usage is TRBJ1-2; TRBD1 might be the D (5 bases). In germline, CDR1 is MNHEY, CDR2 SVGAGI. The CDR3 loop spans 16 amino acids. V gave up 2 bases and J gave up 2 bases, with 15 bases separating them. Written as DNA, the CDR3 is TGTGCCAGCAGTTACGGTCTCGGGGCGCAAAACTATGGCTACACCTTC. Protein sequence: CASSYGLGAQNYGYTF.

The gene calls are TRBV5-1 and TRBJ2-1; no reliable D call. The V end was cut by 4 bases, the J end by 9 bases, with 17 bases between. CDR3 length equals 14 residues. Germline values: CDR1 SGHRS, CDR2 YFSETQ. This chain's CDR3 is CASSDTGSSGEQFF. The CDR3 coding sequence is TGCGCCAGCAGCGATACCGGGTCTTCGGGTGAGCAGTTCTTC.